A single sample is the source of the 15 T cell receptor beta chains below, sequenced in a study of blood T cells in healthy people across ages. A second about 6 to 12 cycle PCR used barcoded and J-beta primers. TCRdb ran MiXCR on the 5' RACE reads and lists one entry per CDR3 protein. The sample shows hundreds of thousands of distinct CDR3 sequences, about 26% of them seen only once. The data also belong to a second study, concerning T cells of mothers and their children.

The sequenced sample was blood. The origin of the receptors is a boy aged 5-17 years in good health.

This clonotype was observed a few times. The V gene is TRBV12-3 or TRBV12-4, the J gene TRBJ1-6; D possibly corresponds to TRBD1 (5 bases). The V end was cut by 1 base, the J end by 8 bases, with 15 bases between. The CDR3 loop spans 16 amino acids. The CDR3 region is CASSLGGSRADSPLHF. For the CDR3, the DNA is TGTGCCAGCAGTTTAGGGGGGTCGAGGGCTGATTCACCCCTCCACTTT.

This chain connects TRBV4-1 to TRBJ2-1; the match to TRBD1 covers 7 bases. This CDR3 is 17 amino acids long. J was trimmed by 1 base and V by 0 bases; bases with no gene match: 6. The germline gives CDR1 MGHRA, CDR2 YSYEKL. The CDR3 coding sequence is TGCGCCAGCAGCCAAGATGTACAGGGGCCGTCCTACAATGAGCAGTTCTTC. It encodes CASSQDVQGPSYNEQFF.

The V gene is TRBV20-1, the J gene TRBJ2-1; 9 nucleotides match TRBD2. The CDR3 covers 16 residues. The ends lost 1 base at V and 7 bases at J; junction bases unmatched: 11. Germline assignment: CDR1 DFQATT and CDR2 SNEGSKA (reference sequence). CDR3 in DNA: TGCAGTGCTAGAGTAGCGGGGGATCAACCGCAGAATGAGCAGTTCTTC. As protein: CSARVAGDQPQNEQFF.

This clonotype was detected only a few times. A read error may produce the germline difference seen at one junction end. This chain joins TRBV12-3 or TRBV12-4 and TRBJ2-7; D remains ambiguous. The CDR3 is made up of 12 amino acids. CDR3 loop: CACSFFPVEQYF. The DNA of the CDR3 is TGTGCCTGCAGTTTTTTTCCGGTAGAGCAGTACTTC.

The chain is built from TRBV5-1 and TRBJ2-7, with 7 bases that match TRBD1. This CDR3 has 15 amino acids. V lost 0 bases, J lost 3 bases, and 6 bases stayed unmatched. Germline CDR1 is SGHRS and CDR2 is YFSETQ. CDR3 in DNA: TGCGCCAGCAGCTTGGACGGGACAGCCTTCTACGAGCAGTACTTC. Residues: CASSLDGTAFYEQYF.

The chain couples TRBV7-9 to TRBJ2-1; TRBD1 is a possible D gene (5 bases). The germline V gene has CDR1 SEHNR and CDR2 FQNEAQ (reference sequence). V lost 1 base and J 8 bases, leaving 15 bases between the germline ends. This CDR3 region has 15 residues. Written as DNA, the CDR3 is TGTGCCAGCAGCTTAGTCGCAACGCTAGGGGATGAGCAGTTCTTC. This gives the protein CASSLVATLGDEQFF.

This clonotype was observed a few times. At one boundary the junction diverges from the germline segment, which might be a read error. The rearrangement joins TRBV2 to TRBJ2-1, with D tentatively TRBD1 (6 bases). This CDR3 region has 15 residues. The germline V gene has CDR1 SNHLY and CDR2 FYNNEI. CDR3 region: CASSDQGPIDNEQFF. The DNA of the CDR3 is TGTGCCAGCAGTGACCAGGGGCCCATAGACAACGAGCAGTTCTTC.

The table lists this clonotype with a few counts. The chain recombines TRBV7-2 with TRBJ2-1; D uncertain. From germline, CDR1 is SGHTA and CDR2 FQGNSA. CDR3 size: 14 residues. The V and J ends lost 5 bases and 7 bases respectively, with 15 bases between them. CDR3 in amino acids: CASSQERGFNEQFF. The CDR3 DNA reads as TGTGCCAGCAGCCAGGAGCGCGGATTTAATGAGCAGTTCTTC. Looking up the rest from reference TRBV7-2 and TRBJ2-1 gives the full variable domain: GAGVSQSPSNKVTEKGKDVELRCDPISGHTALYWYRQSLGQGLEFLIYFQGNSAPDKSGLPSDRFSAERTGGSVSTLTIQRTQQEDSAVYLCASSQERGFNEQFFGPGTRLTVL.

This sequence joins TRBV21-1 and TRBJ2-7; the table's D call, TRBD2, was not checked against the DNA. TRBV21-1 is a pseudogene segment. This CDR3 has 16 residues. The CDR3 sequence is CASSTLAGGSLDEQYF. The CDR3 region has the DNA TGTGCCAGCAGCACCCTAGCGGGGGGAAGCCTTGACGAGCAGTACTTC.

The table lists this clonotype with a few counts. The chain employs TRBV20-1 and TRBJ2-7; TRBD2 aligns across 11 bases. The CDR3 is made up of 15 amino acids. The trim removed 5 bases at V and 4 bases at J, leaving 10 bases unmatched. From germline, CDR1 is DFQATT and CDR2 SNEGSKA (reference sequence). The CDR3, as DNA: TGCAGTGCTCGGACTGCCACTAGCGGGGGATACGAGCAGTACTTC. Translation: CSARTATSGGYEQYF.

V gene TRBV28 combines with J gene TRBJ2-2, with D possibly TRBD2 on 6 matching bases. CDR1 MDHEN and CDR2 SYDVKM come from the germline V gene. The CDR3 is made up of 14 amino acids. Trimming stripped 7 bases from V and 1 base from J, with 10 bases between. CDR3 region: CASTPGGNTGELFF. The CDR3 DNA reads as TGTGCCAGCACCCCCGGGGGGAACACCGGGGAGCTGTTTTTT.

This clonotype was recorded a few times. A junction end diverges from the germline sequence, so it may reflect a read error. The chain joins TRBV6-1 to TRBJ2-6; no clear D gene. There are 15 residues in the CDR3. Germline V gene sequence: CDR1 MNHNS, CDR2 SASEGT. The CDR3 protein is CASTSRGSEANVLTF. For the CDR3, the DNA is TGTGCCAGCACCAGCAGAGGCTCTGAGGCCAACGTCCTGACTTTC.

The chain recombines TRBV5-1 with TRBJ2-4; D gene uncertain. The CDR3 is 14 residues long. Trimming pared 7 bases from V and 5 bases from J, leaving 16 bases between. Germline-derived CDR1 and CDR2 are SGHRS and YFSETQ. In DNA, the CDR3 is TGCGCCAGCCGACCAGCTAGGACGCAAAACATTCAGTACTTC. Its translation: CASRPARTQNIQYF.

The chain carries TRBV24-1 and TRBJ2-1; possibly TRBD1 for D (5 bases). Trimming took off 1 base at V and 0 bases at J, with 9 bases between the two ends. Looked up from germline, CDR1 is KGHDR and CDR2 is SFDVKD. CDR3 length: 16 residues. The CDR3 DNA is TGTGCCACCAGTGATTTTGGGGCCCTCTCCTACAATGAGCAGTTCTTC. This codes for CATSDFGALSYNEQFF.

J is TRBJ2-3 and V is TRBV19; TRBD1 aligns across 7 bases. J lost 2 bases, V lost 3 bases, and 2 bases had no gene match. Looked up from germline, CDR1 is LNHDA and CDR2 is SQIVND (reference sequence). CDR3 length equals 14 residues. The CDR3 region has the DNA TGTGCCAGTAGTATGACAGGGACCACAGATACGCAGTATTTT. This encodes CASSMTGTTDTQYF.